The 6 T cell receptor beta chains below all came from one sample that was sequenced in a study of cytomegalovirus exposure and HLA in healthy donors. PCR was performed using 60 Vbeta and 13 Jbeta primers. The data were produced by immunoSEQ multiplex PCR, yet TCRdb's version contains in-frame clones alone and is incomplete. This sample has 110,000 or so clones, with under 85% found just once. Sequencing was performed on PBMCs. The receptors were sampled from a man aged 25 to 45 in good health and CMV-seronegative.

In this sample, this clone turned up once. This chain connects TRBV27 to TRBJ1-3; 7 bases agree with TRBD1. V lost 5 bases, J lost 2 bases, and 3 bases stayed unmatched. The CDR3 is made up of 14 amino acids. CDR1 MNHEY and CDR2 SMNVEV come from the germline V gene (reference sequence). The CDR3 is CASSLTGTGNTIYF. In DNA, the CDR3 is TGTGCCAGCAGTCTGACAGGGACTGGAAACACCATATATTTT.

The rearrangement uses TRBV7-3 and TRBJ2-7; D may be TRBD2 (6 bases). Germline assignment: CDR1 SGHTA and CDR2 FQGTGA. V was cut by 2 bases and J by 0 bases, with 11 bases left in between. This CDR3 is 15 amino acids long. The CDR3 region has the DNA TGTGCCAGCAGCTTATCCGGCGGGATCTCCTACGAGCAGTACTTC. It codes for CASSLSGGISYEQYF. Complete variable domain (other parts from reference TRBV7-3 and TRBJ2-7): GAGVSQTPSNKVTEKGKYVELRCDPISGHTALYWYRQSLGQGPEFLIYFQGTGAADDSGLPNDRFFAVRPEGSVSTLKIQRTERGDSAVYLCASSLSGGISYEQYFGPGTRLTVT.

The chain employs TRBV25-1 and TRBJ1-2; no firm D call. CDR1 is MGHDK and CDR2 is SYGVNS in the germline V gene. The V and J ends lost 0 bases and 1 base respectively, with 3 bases between them. The CDR3 contains 13 residues. The CDR3 sequence: CASSEYGNYGYTF. DNA of the CDR3: TGTGCCAGCAGTGAATACGGTAACTATGGCTACACCTTC.

This clone turned up a few times. Here the CDR3 reads CSGGQGPLGYTF. Written as DNA, the CDR3 is TGCAGCGGGGGACAGGGGCCCTTGGGCTACACCTTC. The chain carries TRBV29-1 and TRBJ1-2, with 10 bases lining up with TRBD1. The CDR3 sequence is 12 residues long. Germline CDR1 reads SQVTM; CDR2 reads ANQGSEA. V was pared by 7 bases and J by 8 bases, with 7 bases of the junction left unmatched.

J is TRBJ2-1 and V is TRBV5-4; D is perhaps TRBD2 (6 bases). Trimming stripped 3 bases from V and 8 bases from J, with 18 bases between. Germline values: CDR1 SGHNT, CDR2 YYREEE (reference sequence). CDR3 length: 15 amino acids. CDR3 in amino acids: CASSYRDLGQYEQFF. CDR3 coding DNA: TGTGCCAGCAGCTACCGGGACTTAGGACAATATGAGCAGTTCTTC. Together with reference TRBV5-4 and TRBJ2-1, the CDR3 gives the full variable domain: ETGVTQSPTHLIKTRGQQVTLRCSSQSGHNTVSWYQQALGQGPQFIFQYYREEENGRGNFPPRFSGLQFPNYSSELNVNALELDDSALYLCASSYRDLGQYEQFFGPGTRLTVL.

The V gene is TRBV6-6, the J gene TRBJ1-2, with 8 positions matching TRBD1. The junction had 3 bases not matched to a gene; V was cut back by 5 bases and J by 1 base. The CDR3 extends over 14 amino acids. CDR1 and CDR2 (germline): MNHNY, SVGAGI (reference sequence). The CDR3 DNA reads as TGTGCCAGCAGTCAGACAGGGGTTAACTATGGCTACACCTTC. Residues: CASSQTGVNYGYTF.